What follows are 28 T cell receptor beta chains derived from one specimen sequenced in a study of T cells in Graves' hyperthyroidism and ophthalmopathy. The CDR3 regions of TCR beta were amplified from RNA transcripts. The TCR CDR3 first-round RT-PCR relied on the HTBI primer set. MiXCR was run by TCRdb on the multiplex PCR reads, yielding one entry per CDR3 protein. The repertoire holds hundreds of thousands of distinct CDR3 sequences, with roughly 24% as singletons. Sequenced material: blood. The receptors were gathered from a woman between 25 and 40 years old with Graves' ophthalmopathy.

This chain joins TRBV13 and TRBJ2-5, with D tentatively TRBD2 (6 bases). The germline CDR1 and CDR2 sequences are PRHDT and FYEKMQ (reference sequence). V was cut by 4 bases and J by 2 bases, with 8 bases left in between. There are 13 residues in the CDR3. The CDR3 bases are TGTGCCAGCAGCTCTAGCGCGCAAGAGACCCAGTACTTC. Its translation: CASSSSAQETQYF.

This clonotype has a handful of counts. The J gene is TRBJ1-5, the V gene TRBV2; D unclear. Germline CDR1 and CDR2: SNHLY and FYNNEI. Trimming pared 1 base from V and 3 bases from J, leaving 10 bases between. The CDR3 consists of 15 residues. CDR3 DNA sequence: TGTGCCAGCAGTGAAGGTCGGTTACTCAATCAGCCCCAGCATTTT. Protein product: CASSEGRLLNQPQHF.

The gene calls are TRBV28 and TRBJ2-5; 10 nucleotides line up with TRBD1. Germline loops: CDR1 MDHEN, CDR2 SYDVKM. V was pared by 5 bases and J by 5 bases, with 11 bases of the junction left unmatched. CDR3 length: 16 residues. Here the CDR3 reads CASSGWDRGLVETQYF. The DNA for the CDR3 is TGTGCCAGCAGTGGATGGGACAGGGGATTGGTCGAGACCCAGTACTTC.

This clonotype appeared many times. The chain couples TRBV6-1 to TRBJ2-2; 11 bases are shared with TRBD1. Trimming at V came to 4 bases and at J to 4 bases, leaving 5 bases not matched to a gene. The CDR3 contains 16 residues. The germline gives CDR1 MNHNS, CDR2 SASEGT. DNA of the CDR3: TGTGCCAGCAGTGGCTCCGGGACAGGGGGCACCGGGGAGCTGTTTTTT. Translated, it gives CASSGSGTGGTGELFF.

This clonotype was picked up many times. The chain uses TRBV7-2 and TRBJ2-2; unclear D gene. The CDR3 extends over 14 amino acids. With 6 bases removed from V and 2 bases from J, the gap between germline ends came to 10 bases. CDR1 and CDR2 from the germline V gene are SGHTA and FQGNSA. The chain's CDR3 is CASRFEVNTGELFF. The CDR3 DNA sequence: TGTGCCAGCAGGTTTGAAGTCAACACCGGGGAGCTGTTTTTT.

This clonotype was observed a handful of times. This chain uses TRBV4-1 with TRBJ2-5; 7 positions match TRBD1. The V gene's germline CDR1 is MGHRA and CDR2 YSYEKL. This CDR3 spans 17 amino acids. With V trimmed by 4 bases and J by 3 bases, 14 bases remained unmatched. Here the CDR3 reads CASSLYSRVGGKETQYF. CDR3 nucleotides: TGCGCCAGCAGCCTATATTCCAGGGTAGGGGGCAAAGAGACCCAGTACTTC.

This clonotype was picked up many times. The chain is built from TRBV10-3 and TRBJ2-7, with a possible D match to TRBD2 (6 bases). V lost 7 bases and J 6 bases, leaving 10 bases between the germline ends. The length of the CDR3 is 11 residues. CDR1 is ENHRY, CDR2 SYGVKD, per germline. CDR3 nucleotides: TGTGCCATCATGAAGGAGGGCGAGCAGTACTTC. Its translation: CAIMKEGEQYF.

This clonotype appeared many times. V usage is TRBV5-1 and J usage is TRBJ2-7; D unclear. CDR3 size: 13 residues. The V end lost 3 bases, the J end lost 2 bases, and 9 bases lay between the germline ends. Germline CDR1 and CDR2: SGHRS and YFSETQ. CDR3 in DNA: TGCGCCAGCAGCTCGGGTCCCACCTACGAGCAGTACTTC. Residues: CASSSGPTYEQYF.

The chain links TRBV7-8 to TRBJ2-5, with D perhaps given as TRBD1 or TRBD2 (5 bases each). CDR3 length equals 13 residues. Trimming pared 5 bases from V and 7 bases from J, leaving 14 bases between. Germline V CDR1 and CDR2: SGHVS, FQNEAQ. The CDR3 loop reads CASSGRGPGTQYF. DNA of the CDR3: TGTGCCAGCAGCGGACGGGGCCCGGGGACCCAGTACTTC.

This clonotype was observed at least ten times. This chain links TRBV28 with TRBJ2-5, with D uncertain. Germline assignment: CDR1 MDHEN and CDR2 SYDVKM. This CDR3 is 12 amino acids long. Between the trimmed V and J ends, which lost 4 bases and 7 bases, there was a span of 10 bases. CDR3 nucleotide sequence: TGTGCCAGCAGTTCTCTTCATCCGACCCAGTACTTC. It encodes CASSSLHPTQYF.

The gene calls are TRBV28 and TRBJ1-1; TRBD1 aligns across 10 bases. This CDR3 is 14 amino acids long. Looked up from germline, CDR1 is MDHEN and CDR2 is SYDVKM. V shed 6 bases and J 4 bases; nucleotides not matched to a gene: 5. This CDR3 is CASRVTGGGTEAFF. CDR3 nucleotides: TGTGCCAGCAGGGTGACAGGGGGCGGCACTGAAGCTTTCTTT.

For this clonotype: This may be a read error: a much more frequent sequence differs by one nucleotide. The J gene is TRBJ1-1, the V gene TRBV4-3; D gene uncertain. Looked up from germline, CDR1 is LGHNA and CDR2 is YSLEER. The CDR3 totals 15 residues. V shed 4 bases and J shed 0 bases, with 12 bases lying between them. The CDR3 protein is CASSPAAGVNTEAFF. In nucleotides, the CDR3 is TGCGCCAGCAGCCCCGCGGCGGGAGTGAACACTGAAGCTTTCTTT.

J is TRBJ1-2 and V is TRBV6-1; D is ambiguous. This CDR3 contains 13 residues. Germline-derived CDR1 and CDR2 are MNHNS and SASEGT. The ends were cut back, 7 bases at V and 0 bases at J, with 9 bases in the middle. The CDR3 coding sequence is TGTGCCAGCACCGCCAACCCTAACTATGGCTACACCTTC. This encodes CASTANPNYGYTF.

The chain uses TRBV12-3 or TRBV12-4 and TRBJ1-2; possibly TRBD1 for D (6 bases). The CDR3 contains 14 residues. The V gene lost 6 bases and the J gene lost 2 bases, with 13 bases spanning the gap. DNA of the CDR3: TGTGCCAGCAGCCGGGGGCCGTCGAACTATGGCTACACCTTC. This gives the protein CASSRGPSNYGYTF.

The table lists this clonotype with a few counts. The gene calls are TRBV18 and TRBJ2-2, with 7 bases that match TRBD1. The V gene's germline CDR1 is KGHSH and CDR2 LQKENI. This CDR3 contains 18 residues. The V and J ends lost 5 bases and 0 bases, in that order; junction bases with no gene match: 12. CDR3 residues: CASSSFPTGTSNTGELFF. The CDR3 DNA follows: TGTGCCAGCTCATCCTTTCCGACAGGGACGTCGAACACCGGGGAGCTGTTTTTT.

This clonotype was found many times. The rearrangement links TRBV27 to TRBJ2-5, with TRBD2 matching over 7 bases. This CDR3 has 16 amino acids. CDR1 and CDR2 (germline): MNHEY, SMNVEV (reference sequence). V dropped 5 bases and J dropped 5; count of bases not matched to a gene: 14. CDR3 DNA: TGTGCCAGCAGTCCCTCTAGACGGGGGGACTGGGAGACCCAGTACTTC. Residues: CASSPSRRGDWETQYF.

This clonotype was recorded at least ten times. DNA of the CDR3: TGTGCCAGCAGCCGAGACAGGGCGGGAAACACCATATATTTT. Translation gives CASSRDRAGNTIYF. V is TRBV12-3 or TRBV12-4 and J is TRBJ1-3; 7 bases agree with TRBD1. This CDR3 has 14 amino acids. With V trimmed by 6 bases and J by 4 bases, 6 bases remained unmatched.

In this sample, this clonotype turned up many times. The rearrangement links TRBV6-5 to TRBJ2-7, with a possible D match to TRBD1 (5 bases). CDR1 and CDR2 from the germline V gene are MNHEY and SVGAGI. V gave up 2 bases and J gave up 5 bases, with 13 bases separating them. The CDR3 runs 14 residues. The CDR3 nucleotides read TGTGCCAGCAGTTACGAGCAGGGTACGAACGAGCAGTACTTC. Encoded protein: CASSYEQGTNEQYF.

V is TRBV12-3 or TRBV12-4 and J is TRBJ1-5; a possible D gene is TRBD1 (5 bases). This CDR3 is built from 12 residues. Between the trimmed V and J ends, which lost 7 bases and 9 bases, there was a span of 13 bases. CDR3 in DNA: TGTGCCAGCACCCTGGGGCTAGGGCCCCAGCATTTT. Protein sequence: CASTLGLGPQHF.

This clonotype occurred many times. The genes are TRBV11-2 and TRBJ2-7; tentatively, D is TRBD1 (5 bases). CDR1 is SGHAT and CDR2 is FQNNGV in the germline V gene. This CDR3 contains 15 residues. Trimming took 0 bases from V and 2 from J, leaving 11 bases between them. CDR3 region: CASSLDRQGPYEQYF. DNA of the CDR3: TGTGCCAGCAGCTTAGATAGGCAGGGTCCCTACGAGCAGTACTTC.

This clonotype has a count of ten or more. V usage is TRBV7-6 and J usage is TRBJ2-7; D perhaps matches TRBD1 (5 bases). Germline V CDR1 and CDR2: SGHVS, FNYEAQ. This CDR3 is 14 amino acids long. Trimming stripped 5 bases from V and 6 bases from J, with 17 bases between. The CDR3 bases are TGTGCCAGCAGCGAAGCAGGGTATCAGGCCGAGCAGTACTTC. Protein: CASSEAGYQAEQYF.

This clonotype has a count of ten or more. This chain joins TRBV7-2 and TRBJ1-1; the D is unclear. The V and J ends lost 6 bases and 1 base respectively, with 9 bases between them. This CDR3 spans 13 amino acids. Germline CDR1 is SGHTA and CDR2 is FQGNSA. CDR3 DNA: TGTGCCAGCAGAGCGTGGGGGAACACTGAAGCTTTCTTT. Translating it yields CASRAWGNTEAFF.

In its sample, this clonotype was seen many times. The chain carries TRBV6-5 and TRBJ2-7; D is ambiguous. This CDR3 region has 13 residues. Germline loops: CDR1 MNHEY, CDR2 SVGAGI. V lost 6 bases to trimming and J lost 2 bases, with 11 bases between them. The DNA for the CDR3 is TGTGCCAGCAGGTACCAGAAGACCTACGAGCAGTACTTC. Translation: CASRYQKTYEQYF.

In the case of this clonotype: With a much larger clone just one base away, this may be a read error. This sequence joins TRBV7-9 and TRBJ1-1, with D maybe TRBD1 (5 bases). Looked up from germline, CDR1 is SEHNR and CDR2 is FQNEAQ (reference sequence). The CDR3 sequence is 15 residues long. CDR3 coding DNA: TGTGCCAACAGCTTAGACCGGGACGCCTACACTGAAGCTTTCTTT. This encodes CANSLDRDAYTEAFF. Combining the CDR3 with reference TRBV7-9 and TRBJ1-1 gives the whole variable domain DTGVSQNPRHKITKRGQNVTFRCDPISEHNRLYWYRQTLGQGPEFLTYFQNEAQLEKSRLLSDRFSAERPKGSFSTLEIQRTEQGDSAMYLCANSLDRDAYTEAFFGQGTRLTVV.

Ten or more counts support this clonotype. The chain joins TRBV27 to TRBJ1-1, with 7 bases matching TRBD1. Germline CDR1 and CDR2: MNHEY and SMNVEV (reference sequence). The CDR3 has 14 amino acids. Trimming took 5 bases from V and 4 from J; bases not matched to a gene: 7. The CDR3 sequence: CASSIGQGVTEAFF. The CDR3 DNA follows: TGTGCCAGCAGTATAGGGCAGGGGGTCACTGAAGCTTTCTTT.

The chain employs TRBV29-1 and TRBJ2-5, with 9 bases that match TRBD2. The germline gives CDR1 SQVTM, CDR2 ANQGSEA. V was clipped by 6 bases and J by 0 bases; unmatched bases: 11. CDR3 length equals 16 residues. CDR3 sequence: CSVGTKKREDQETQYF. The CDR3 nucleotides are TGCAGCGTGGGCACGAAGAAGCGGGAGGACCAAGAGACCCAGTACTTC.

This clonotype appeared a few times. This chain uses TRBV28 with TRBJ2-7, with D possibly matching TRBD1 (6 bases). Trimming shortened V by 5 bases and J by 0 bases, and 14 bases separated the two germline ends. The CDR3 is 15 residues long. CDR1 is MDHEN and CDR2 is SYDVKM in the germline V gene. In DNA, the CDR3 is TGTGCCAGCAGTCAAGGGGGACGGAGCTCCTACGAGCAGTACTTC. Protein: CASSQGGRSSYEQYF.

The sample holds many counts of this clonotype. The chain links TRBV27 to TRBJ2-7; D is unclear. V lost 3 bases and J lost 3, with 18 bases in between. Per germline, CDR1 MNHEY and CDR2 SMNVEV (reference sequence). This CDR3 region has 16 residues. The CDR3 reads CASSLGIPTYHYEQYF. In nucleotides, the CDR3 is TGTGCCAGCAGTTTGGGCATACCGACCTACCACTACGAGCAGTACTTC.